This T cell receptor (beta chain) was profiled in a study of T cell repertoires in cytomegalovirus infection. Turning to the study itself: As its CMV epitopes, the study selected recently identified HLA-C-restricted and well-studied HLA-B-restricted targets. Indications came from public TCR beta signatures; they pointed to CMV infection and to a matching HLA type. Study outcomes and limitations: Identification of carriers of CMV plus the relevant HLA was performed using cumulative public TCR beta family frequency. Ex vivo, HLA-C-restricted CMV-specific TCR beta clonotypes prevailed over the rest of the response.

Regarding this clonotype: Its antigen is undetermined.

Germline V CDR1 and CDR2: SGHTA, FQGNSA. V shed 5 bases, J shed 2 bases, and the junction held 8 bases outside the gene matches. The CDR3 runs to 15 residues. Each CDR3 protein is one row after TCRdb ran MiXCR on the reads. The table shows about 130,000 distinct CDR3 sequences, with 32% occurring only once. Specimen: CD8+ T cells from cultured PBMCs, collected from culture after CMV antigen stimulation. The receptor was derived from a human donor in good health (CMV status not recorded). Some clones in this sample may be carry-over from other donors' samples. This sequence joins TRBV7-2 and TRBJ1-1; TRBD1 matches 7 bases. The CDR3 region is CASSLWGTVNTEAFF. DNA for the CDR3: TGTGCCAGCAGCCTGTGGGGGACAGTTAACACTGAAGCTTTCTTT.